Each of the 30 T cell receptor beta chains below was sequenced from the same sample in a study of human T cells and chemical hapten exposure. Stated time point: patch test 3, about 24 weeks after DPC sensitization. Treatment in this sample: therapeutic diphenylcyclopropenone sensitization with weekly scalp DPC. A single record per CDR3 protein comes from TCRdb applying MiXCR to the RACE reads. The table shows tens of thousands of distinct CDR3 sequences, with roughly 10% occurring only once. The sample consisted of whole blood, taken in connection with sensitization to the hapten diphenylcyclopropenone (DPC). The receptors stem from a woman between 45 and 60 years old with alopecia areata. Some clones in this sample may be carry-over from other donors' samples.

This clonotype has more than one count but fewer than ten. The V and J genes are TRBV4-2 and TRBJ2-4, with TRBD1 matching 8 bases. With 0 bases clipped from V and 8 bases from J, the junction kept 3 bases outside the gene matches. Germline lookup yields CDR1 LGHNA and CDR2 YNFKEQ. This CDR3 region has 14 residues. This CDR3 is CASSQEGQGDIQYF. CDR3 nucleotide sequence: TGTGCCAGCAGCCAAGAAGGACAGGGTGACATTCAGTACTTC.

The sample holds many counts of this clonotype. The J gene is TRBJ2-2, the V gene TRBV4-3; 7 bases are shared with TRBD1. Germline values: CDR1 LGHNA, CDR2 YSLEER. Trimming took 4 bases from V and 6 from J; bases not matched to a gene: 11. This CDR3 comprises 16 residues. CDR3 region: CASSRYTSTGSGELFF. The CDR3 DNA reads TGCGCCAGCAGCCGATATACTTCGACAGGGTCCGGGGAGCTGTTTTTT.

This clonotype was recorded a few times. This CDR3 reads CASSVGAGTAKNIQYF. For the CDR3, the DNA is TGTGCCAGCAGCGTAGGGGCCGGGACAGCCAAAAACATTCAGTACTTC. V gene TRBV9 combines with J gene TRBJ2-4; the D call may be TRBD1 or TRBD2 (5 bases each). The V gene's germline CDR1 is SGDLS and CDR2 YYNGEE. The V end was cut by 0 bases, the J end by 0 bases, with 10 bases between. The CDR3 runs to 16 residues.

The rearrangement uses TRBV9 and TRBJ2-7; D perhaps matches TRBD2 (6 bases). Germline V gene sequence: CDR1 SGDLS, CDR2 YYNGEE. This CDR3 comprises 16 residues. V lost 0 bases to trimming and J lost 2 bases, with 15 bases between them. In DNA, the CDR3 is TGTGCCAGCAGCGTAGACGGGGGTGGTACGGCCTACGAGCAGTACTTC. The encoded protein is CASSVDGGGTAYEQYF.

This rearrangement joins TRBV7-2 to TRBJ2-2; weak D call: TRBD2 (5 bases). The V end was cut by 1 base, the J end by 6 bases, with 12 bases between. This CDR3 is built from 15 residues. Germline V CDR1 and CDR2: SGHTA, FQGNSA. The CDR3 protein is CASSLDLRAAGELFF. The CDR3 DNA reads TGTGCCAGCAGCTTAGATCTTAGAGCGGCCGGGGAGCTGTTTTTT.

In this sample, this clonotype turned up a few times. For the CDR3, the DNA is TGTGCCAGCTCACCAGACAGGGACTATGGCTACACCTTC. This sequence encodes CASSPDRDYGYTF. The J gene is TRBJ1-2, the V gene TRBV18; 7 nucleotides align to TRBD1. Germline V CDR1 and CDR2: KGHSH, LQKENI. The V segment lost 2 bases and the J segment 3 bases; nucleotides outside the gene matches: 0. This CDR3 spans 13 amino acids. The entire variable domain, with the rest obtained from reference TRBV18 and TRBJ1-2, is as follows: NAGVMQNPRHLVRRRGQEARLRCSPMKGHSHVYWYRQLPEEGLKFMVYLQKENIIDESGMPKERFSAEFPKEGPSILRIQQVVRGDSAAYFCASSPDRDYGYTFGSGTRLTVV.

Details on this clonotype: A read error is possible here, since a much larger clone lies one base away. The rearrangement links TRBV27 to TRBJ2-7; D is uncertain. Per the germline V gene, CDR1 is MNHEY and CDR2 is SMNVEV (reference sequence). The CDR3 has 12 amino acids. Trimming removed 8 bases at V and 0 bases at J, with 8 bases between. The CDR3 DNA reads as TGTGCCAGCGAGTACACCTCCTACGAGCAGTACTTC. Its protein is CASEYTSYEQYF.

This clonotype has only a few counts. The chain employs TRBV20-1 and TRBJ2-5; 7 bases agree with TRBD1. Germline V lookup: CDR1 DFQATT, CDR2 SNEGSKA (reference sequence). This CDR3 is built from 14 residues. The V gene end was trimmed by 1 base and the J gene end by 4 bases; junction bases not matched to a gene: 6. The CDR3 reads CSARAPTGRETQYF. CDR3 sequence (DNA): TGCAGTGCTAGAGCCCCGACAGGGAGAGAGACCCAGTACTTC.

This clonotype was seen more than once but under ten times. The V gene is TRBV28, the J gene TRBJ1-2; TRBD1 matches 7 bases. The CDR3 runs to 15 residues. The junction had 14 bases not matched to a gene; V was cut back by 6 bases and J by 7 bases. Germline V gene data show CDR1 as MDHEN and CDR2 as SYDVKM. Here the CDR3 reads CASSPVVGSGGGYTF. The DNA for the CDR3 is TGTGCCAGCAGCCCCGTCGTTGGGTCAGGGGGTGGCTACACCTTC.

This clonotype was found many times. This chain connects TRBV6-2 or TRBV6-3 to TRBJ2-7, with D possibly TRBD1 on 6 matching bases. CDR1 and CDR2 from the germline V gene are MNHEY and SVGEGT. Between the trimmed V and J ends, which lost 7 bases and 5 bases, there was a span of 18 bases. This CDR3 has 14 residues. CDR3 sequence (DNA): TGTGCCAGCACAAAGCTATACCCAGGGGACGAGCAGTACTTC. Translation: CASTKLYPGDEQYF.

This sequence joins TRBV7-2 and TRBJ2-5; TRBD2 matches at 8 bases. This CDR3 is built from 15 residues. The J segment lost 5 bases and the V segment lost 7 bases, leaving 12 bases of the junction unmatched. Looked up from germline, CDR1 is SGHTA and CDR2 is FQGNSA. Here the CDR3 DNA reads TGTGCCAGCACGAGTAGGGCGGGAGGCCTCGAGACCCAGTACTTC. As protein: CASTSRAGGLETQYF.

This clonotype was found many times. The V gene is TRBV20-1, the J gene TRBJ2-7; a weak D match, TRBD2 (6 bases). Germline V gives CDR1 DFQATT, CDR2 SNEGSKA (reference sequence). V gave up 0 bases and J gave up 4 bases, with 16 bases separating them. The CDR3 totals 15 residues. CDR3 protein: CSARDAASVSYEQYF. CDR3 bases: TGCAGTGCTAGAGATGCGGCTAGCGTATCGTACGAGCAGTACTTC.

The V and J genes are TRBV5-6 and TRBJ2-1; possibly TRBD1 for D (6 bases). CDR1 and CDR2 from the germline V gene are SGHDT and YYEEEE. The CDR3 runs to 18 residues. Trimming cost V 2 bases and J 1 base, with 19 bases left between them. CDR3 amino acids: CASSLKTGTSPSYNEQFF. The CDR3 coding sequence is TGTGCCAGCAGCTTAAAGACAGGAACCTCACCGTCCTACAATGAGCAGTTCTTC. The variable domain in full, with the rest retrieved from reference TRBV5-6 and TRBJ2-1, is DAGVTQSPTHLIKTRGQQVTLRCSPKSGHDTVSWYQQALGQGPQFIFQYYEEEERQRGNFPDRFSGHQFPNYSSELNVNALLLGDSALYLCASSLKTGTSPSYNEQFFGPGTRLTVL.

At least ten counts were recorded for this clonotype. The chain uses TRBV19 and TRBJ2-2, with a tentative D call TRBD1 (5 bases). The CDR3 covers 15 residues. V was shortened by 2 bases and J by 2 bases, with 9 bases between the two germline ends. Germline values: CDR1 LNHDA, CDR2 SQIVND (reference sequence). The CDR3 DNA follows: TGTGCCAGTAGTATACGCAGGGCCAACACCGGGGAGCTGTTTTTT. Translated, it gives CASSIRRANTGELFF.

The genes are TRBV7-9 and TRBJ2-7; D is possibly TRBD1 (7 bases). The V and J ends lost 3 bases and 4 bases respectively, with 13 bases between them. There are 14 residues in the CDR3. CDR1 is SEHNR, CDR2 FQNEAQ, per germline (reference sequence). The CDR3 region has the DNA TGTGCCAGCAGCTTGTCCAGGGGGGTATACGAGCAGTACTTC. Its translation: CASSLSRGVYEQYF.

In its sample, this clonotype was seen many times. The rearrangement uses TRBV28 and TRBJ1-2; 9 bases are a match to TRBD1. Per germline, CDR1 MDHEN and CDR2 SYDVKM. Trimming removed 2 bases from V and 6 bases from J; junction bases left unmatched: 4. The CDR3 has 14 residues. The CDR3: CASSLAGTGNGYTF. The CDR3 DNA reads as TGTGCCAGCAGTTTAGCCGGGACAGGGAATGGCTACACCTTC.

This clonotype was observed a handful of times. This chain links TRBV4-2 with TRBJ1-4, with D tentatively TRBD1 (5 bases). The V gene's germline CDR1 is LGHNA and CDR2 YNFKEQ. The ends were cut back, 1 base at V and 6 bases at J, with 12 bases in the middle. This CDR3 region has 15 residues. The DNA of the CDR3 is TGTGCCAGCAGCCAAGCGCAGGGCGGAGATGAAAAACTGTTTTTT. Amino acids: CASSQAQGGDEKLFF.

In this sample, this clonotype turned up a few times. This CDR3 reads CASSPPNRENTGELFF. The CDR3 bases are TGTGCCAGCAGCCCTCCGAACAGGGAGAACACCGGGGAGCTGTTTTTT. The V and J genes are TRBV21-1 and TRBJ2-2; the table's D gene call, TRBD1, was not cross checked with the DNA. TRBV21-1 is a known pseudogene. The CDR3 length is 16 residues.

This chain joins TRBV6-5 and TRBJ2-3, with 7 nucleotides matching TRBD1. The germline V gene encodes CDR1 MNHEY and CDR2 SVGAGI. The trim removed 6 bases at V and 1 base at J, leaving 1 base unmatched. The CDR3 sequence is 13 residues long. CDR3 amino acids: CASRQGGTDTQYF. The CDR3 DNA is TGTGCCAGCAGGCAGGGGGGCACAGATACGCAGTATTTT.

This CDR3 is CASQKTGLDEQYF. The CDR3 nucleotides read TGCGCCAGCCAAAAGACAGGGTTGGACGAGCAGTACTTC. The chain joins TRBV5-1 to TRBJ2-7, with TRBD1 matching over 7 bases. This CDR3 comprises 13 residues. V shed 7 bases and J 5 bases; nucleotides not matched to a gene: 9. Per germline, CDR1 SGHRS and CDR2 YFSETQ. The variable domain in full, with the rest retrieved from reference TRBV5-1 and TRBJ2-7, is KAGVTQTPRYLIKTRGQQVTLSCSPISGHRSVSWYQQTPGQGLQFLFEYFSETQRNKGNFPGRFSGRQFSNSRSEMNVSTLELGDSALYLCASQKTGLDEQYFGPGTRLTVT.

The chain combines TRBV6-6 with TRBJ2-5, with no clear D. Germline V lookup: CDR1 MNHNY, CDR2 SVGAGI (reference sequence). There are 12 residues in the CDR3. The V gene lost 5 bases and the J gene lost 6 bases, with 10 bases spanning the gap. DNA of the CDR3: TGTGCCAGCAGTCTCCTCTCCCAGACCCAGTACTTC. Amino acid sequence: CASSLLSQTQYF.

This clonotype has at least ten counts. The CDR3 reads CASSLGLATDTQYF. The CDR3 bases are TGTGCCAGCTCACTCGGACTAGCAACAGATACGCAGTATTTT. The rearrangement joins TRBV18 to TRBJ2-3; 8 nucleotides line up with TRBD2. V gave up 4 bases and J gave up 3 bases; unmatched junction bases: 3. From germline, CDR1 is KGHSH and CDR2 LQKENI. This CDR3 comprises 14 residues.

This clonotype came up a few times. The chain combines TRBV24-1 with TRBJ2-2; 9 bases fit TRBD1. This CDR3 contains 13 residues. After removal of 7 bases from V and 4 bases from J, the junction contained 0 bases not matched to a gene. The V gene's germline CDR1 is KGHDR and CDR2 SFDVKD. CDR3 coding DNA: TGTGCCACCAGACAGGGGGCCACCGGGGAGCTGTTTTTT. Translation: CATRQGATGELFF.

The chain couples TRBV20-1 to TRBJ2-7; TRBD2 aligns across 8 bases. This CDR3 is 18 amino acids long. Trimming removed 0 bases from V and 0 bases from J; junction bases left unmatched: 13. The germline V gene encodes CDR1 DFQATT and CDR2 SNEGSKA (reference sequence). The chain's CDR3 is CSARDPLGWREDSYEQYF. Written as DNA, the CDR3 is TGCAGTGCTAGAGATCCTCTCGGGTGGCGGGAGGACTCCTACGAGCAGTACTTC.

This clonotype was seen ten or more times. The chain is built from TRBV29-1 and TRBJ2-5; D possibly corresponds to TRBD2 (5 bases). The CDR3 runs 10 residues. CDR1 and CDR2 from the germline V gene are SQVTM and ANQGSEA. V lost 6 bases and J 5 bases, leaving 7 bases between the germline ends. CDR3 region: CSVRRETQYF. DNA of the CDR3: TGCAGCGTCCGGAGGGAGACCCAGTACTTC.

This clonotype was seen many times. CDR3 protein: CSAPGTLNNEQFF. As DNA, the CDR3 is TGCAGTGCTCCCGGGACACTTAACAATGAGCAGTTCTTC. The chain combines TRBV20-1 with TRBJ2-1; tentative D call: TRBD1 (6 bases). Germline assignment: CDR1 DFQATT and CDR2 SNEGSKA (reference sequence). The CDR3 covers 13 residues. V was pared by 5 bases and J by 5 bases, with 13 bases between.

This clonotype occurred a few times. CDR3 in DNA: TGTGCCAGCAGCCTGGACAGGGGGCTTTACAATGAGCAGTTCTTC. Its translation is CASSLDRGLYNEQFF. V gene TRBV28 combines with J gene TRBJ2-1, with 11 bases that match TRBD1. With V trimmed by 6 bases and J by 4 bases, 5 bases remained unmatched. CDR1 MDHEN and CDR2 SYDVKM come from the germline V gene. This CDR3 is 15 amino acids long.

This clonotype was seen more than once but under ten times. This rearrangement joins TRBV20-1 to TRBJ2-7; no firm D call. The CDR3 consists of 13 residues. Germline-derived CDR1 and CDR2 are DFQATT and SNEGSKA (reference sequence). Trimming pared 0 bases from V and 0 bases from J, leaving 6 bases between. CDR3 amino acids: CSAREPYSYEQYF. DNA for the CDR3: TGCAGTGCTAGAGAGCCCTACTCCTACGAGCAGTACTTC.

This clonotype showed up just a few times. The chain joins TRBV29-1 to TRBJ2-3; 14 positions agree with TRBD2. The V gene end was trimmed by 5 bases and the J gene end by 0 bases; junction bases not matched to a gene: 7. CDR1 and CDR2 from the germline V gene are SQVTM and ANQGSEA. This CDR3 spans 17 amino acids. This CDR3 reads CSVSGTSGSGSTDTQYF. The DNA of the CDR3 is TGCAGCGTTTCCGGGACTAGCGGGAGCGGGAGCACAGATACGCAGTATTTT.

This clonotype came up many times. The V call is TRBV28, the J call TRBJ2-5; D not resolved. The V and J ends lost 3 bases and 3 bases respectively, with 11 bases between them. This CDR3 spans 14 amino acids. CDR1 is MDHEN and CDR2 is SYDVKM in the germline V gene. The CDR3 protein is CASSFHGVKETQYF. CDR3 sequence (DNA): TGTGCCAGCAGTTTCCACGGTGTAAAAGAGACCCAGTACTTC.